One and the same sample provided the 25 T cell receptor beta chains below, sequenced in a study of T-cell reconstitution after alpha-beta-depleted transplantation in children. Library preparation (for TCRbeta) was performed with unique molecular identifiers. MiXCR, applied by TCRdb to the PCR reads, yields one record per CDR3 protein. The sample comprises 500,000 to 600,000 distinct CDR3 sequences, around a third of which are singletons, and approximately 2.3% rests with the top ten. The sample was PBMCs from the stem cell graft donor, taken from the stem cell graft. The receptors shown here come from a human donor who donated a stem cell graft to a child with aplastic anemia.

V and J are TRBV5-1 and TRBJ1-2; D is possibly TRBD1 (5 bases). The CDR3 spans 14 residues. The germline gives CDR1 SGHRS, CDR2 YFSETQ. V was cut by 4 bases and J by 4 bases, with 14 bases left in between. CDR3 amino acids: CASSGGTGFYGYTF. DNA of the CDR3: TGCGCCAGCAGCGGAGGGACGGGGTTCTATGGCTACACCTTC.

J is TRBJ2-3 and V is TRBV6-1; 8 bases map to TRBD1. This CDR3 spans 16 amino acids. Germline CDR1 reads MNHNS; CDR2 reads SASEGT. J was trimmed by 0 bases and V by 5 bases; bases with no gene match: 7. The CDR3 nucleotides read TGTGCCAGCAGTCGTACAGGGGGTTCTAGCACAGATACGCAGTATTTT. Amino acids: CASSRTGGSSTDTQYF.

This clonotype was found a few times. The chain is built from TRBV7-2 and TRBJ2-3; 10 bases are a match to TRBD2. The CDR3 has 17 residues. Germline V CDR1 and CDR2: SGHTA, FQGNSA. V trimming: 1 base; J trimming: 3 bases; junction bases outside the gene matches: 7. In DNA form, the CDR3 reads TGTGCCAGCAGCTTAGGGCCAGCGGGAGGGCCAACAGATACGCAGTATTTT. This translates into CASSLGPAGGPTDTQYF.

The J gene is TRBJ2-2, the V gene TRBV30; D is unresolved. Germline-derived CDR1 and CDR2 are GTSNPN and SVGIG (reference sequence). This CDR3 is built from 13 residues. Trimming left V 2 bases short and J 2 bases short, with 6 bases between. DNA for the CDR3: TGTGCCTGGAGTCGCCAAAACACCGGGGAGCTGTTTTTT. It translates to CAWSRQNTGELFF.

This clonotype was detected ten times or more. The chain couples TRBV18 to TRBJ2-5, with unresolved D. Germline CDR1 is KGHSH and CDR2 is LQKENI. Trimming took off 2 bases at V and 5 bases at J, with 3 bases between the two ends. This CDR3 has 11 amino acids. For the CDR3, the DNA is TGTGCCAGCTCACCAGGGGAGACCCAGTACTTC. As protein: CASSPGETQYF. Combining the CDR3 with reference TRBV18 and TRBJ2-5 gives the whole variable domain NAGVMQNPRHLVRRRGQEARLRCSPMKGHSHVYWYRQLPEEGLKFMVYLQKENIIDESGMPKERFSAEFPKEGPSILRIQQVVRGDSAAYFCASSPGETQYFGPGTRLLVL.

This clonotype has just a few counts. V gene TRBV5-1 combines with J gene TRBJ2-1, with a possible D match to TRBD1 (5 bases). With 4 bases removed from V and 4 bases from J, the gap between germline ends came to 18 bases. The CDR3 sequence is 16 residues long. Germline loops: CDR1 SGHRS, CDR2 YFSETQ. Here the CDR3 reads CASSPRDFRLYNEQFF. The CDR3, as DNA: TGCGCCAGCAGCCCCAGGGATTTTAGGTTATACAATGAGCAGTTCTTC.

The V call is TRBV6-2 or TRBV6-3, the J call TRBJ1-5; D is perhaps TRBD1 (5 bases). The V and J ends lost 6 bases and 2 bases respectively, with 20 bases between them. This CDR3 is built from 17 residues. CDR1 and CDR2 (germline): MNHEY, SVGEGT. The CDR3 bases are TGTGCCAGCAGCTGGAAACGTACAGGCTTGGGCAATCAGCCCCAGCATTTT. It is translated as CASSWKRTGLGNQPQHF.

This clonotype was observed once. This chain connects TRBV5-1 to TRBJ1-2, with 10 positions matching TRBD1. The V and J ends lost 0 bases and 3 bases, in that order; junction bases with no gene match: 2. The CDR3 is 15 amino acids. CDR1 and CDR2 from the germline V gene are SGHRS and YFSETQ. CDR3 DNA sequence: TGCGCCAGCAGCTTGGCTGGGACAGGGGACTATGGCTACACCTTC. It encodes CASSLAGTGDYGYTF.

The chain combines TRBV20-1 with TRBJ2-1, with TRBD1 matching over 7 bases. CDR3 length: 15 amino acids. Trimming cost V 3 bases and J 3 bases; bases outside gene matches: 8. The germline CDR1 and CDR2 sequences are DFQATT and SNEGSKA (reference sequence). The CDR3 protein is CSASVPGTDYNEQFF. The DNA of the CDR3 is TGCAGTGCTAGTGTCCCCGGGACAGACTACAATGAGCAGTTCTTC.

The chain has TRBV12-3 or TRBV12-4 and TRBJ2-5; D not certain. Trimming removed 3 bases from V and 4 bases from J, with 12 bases in between. The CDR3 consists of 14 residues. The CDR3 sequence is CASSFGHRGETQYF. CDR3 coding DNA: TGTGCCAGCAGTTTTGGGCACCGTGGAGAGACCCAGTACTTC.

The chain employs TRBV5-1 and TRBJ2-5, with a tentative D call TRBD1 (6 bases). Trimming shortened V by 0 bases and J by 3 bases, and 12 bases separated the two germline ends. The germline gives CDR1 SGHRS, CDR2 YFSETQ. The CDR3 has 15 residues. In DNA, the CDR3 is TGCGCCAGCAGCTTGGCCGGGACATTTGAAGAGACCCAGTACTTC. Protein sequence: CASSLAGTFEETQYF.

The chain uses TRBV7-7 and TRBJ1-1; D is uncertain. The CDR3 sequence is 12 residues long. Germline CDR1 SSHAT, CDR2 FNYEAQ (reference sequence). The V and J ends lost 5 bases and 6 bases respectively, with 10 bases between them. The CDR3 DNA reads TGTGCCAGCAGCCCTATCAGTCCTGAAGCTTTCTTT. Its protein is CASSPISPEAFF.

V gene TRBV6-1 combines with J gene TRBJ1-5; the match to TRBD1 covers 7 bases. V shed 6 bases and J 2 bases; nucleotides not matched to a gene: 4. This CDR3 has 14 amino acids. The germline V gene encodes CDR1 MNHNS and CDR2 SASEGT. The CDR3 nucleotides read TGTGCCAGCAGACAGGGGTCTGGCAATCAGCCCCAGCATTTT. Translation gives CASRQGSGNQPQHF.

In DNA form, the CDR3 reads TGTGCCAGCTCACCACTAGGGACTAGCGGGAGAATCGTGCATGAGCAGTTCTTC. It specifies CASSPLGTSGRIVHEQFF. This chain uses TRBV18 with TRBJ2-1; 14 bases fit TRBD2. This CDR3 is 18 amino acids long. CDR1 KGHSH and CDR2 LQKENI come from the germline V gene. Unmatched junction bases numbered 10, after V lost 1 base and J lost 8 bases.

The chain links TRBV5-6 to TRBJ1-2, with D perhaps TRBD1 (6 bases). This CDR3 contains 16 residues. From germline, CDR1 is SGHDT and CDR2 YYEEEE. V was shortened by 4 bases and J by 4 bases, with 20 bases between the two germline ends. The CDR3 region has the DNA TGTGCCAGCAGCAAAACACAGGGAGGGACTTTCTATGGCTACACCTTC. It is translated as CASSKTQGGTFYGYTF.

The rearrangement joins TRBV5-5 to TRBJ2-1, with 10 bases identical to TRBD1. The ends lost 4 bases at V and 7 bases at J; junction bases unmatched: 11. The CDR3 has 16 amino acids. From germline, CDR1 is SGHKS and CDR2 YYEKEE (reference sequence). CDR3 protein: CASSTEGTGVLNEQFF. The CDR3 bases are TGTGCCAGCAGCACGGAAGGGACAGGGGTGCTGAATGAGCAGTTCTTC. Supplemented by reference TRBV5-5 and TRBJ2-1, the full variable domain reads DAGVTQSPTHLIKTRGQQVTLRCSPISGHKSVSWYQQVLGQGPQFIFQYYEKEERGRGNFPDRFSARQFPNYSSELNVNALLLGDSALYLCASSTEGTGVLNEQFFGPGTRLTVL.

The DNA of the CDR3 is TGCAGTGCTAGAGTCGCGTGGGGGCTAGCGGGAGGGGAAATGCCAGATACGCAGTATTTT. As protein: CSARVAWGLAGGEMPDTQYF. The chain couples TRBV20-1 to TRBJ2-3, with 12 bases lining up with TRBD2. This CDR3 is 20 amino acids long. The V gene end was trimmed by 1 base and the J gene end by 4 bases; junction bases not matched to a gene: 18. Germline CDR1 DFQATT, CDR2 SNEGSKA (reference sequence).

This clonotype was counted ten times or more. The chain uses TRBV7-3 and TRBJ2-3; D not resolved. The CDR3 is made up of 16 amino acids. Germline CDR1 reads SGHTA; CDR2 reads FQGTGA. Trimming left V 4 bases short and J 0 bases short, with 14 bases between. This CDR3 reads CASSSYLRSSTDTQYF. Written as DNA, the CDR3 is TGTGCCAGCAGCTCCTATCTGAGATCTAGCACAGATACGCAGTATTTT.

The table lists this clonotype with a few counts. The chain links TRBV20-1 to TRBJ2-3, with a tentative D call TRBD2 (6 bases). Per germline, CDR1 DFQATT and CDR2 SNEGSKA (reference sequence). This CDR3 spans 15 amino acids. V shed 5 bases and J shed 0 bases, with 15 bases lying between them. The DNA of the CDR3 is TGCAGTGCTGACCTCTCTAGCGTAAGCACAGATACGCAGTATTTT. Its protein product is CSADLSSVSTDTQYF.

This clonotype was recorded a few times. The V call is TRBV7-2, the J call TRBJ2-1; 8 bases line up with TRBD2. CDR3 length: 12 amino acids. The germline V gene has CDR1 SGHTA and CDR2 FQGNSA. The junction had 4 bases not matched to a gene; V was cut back by 5 bases and J by 10 bases. CDR3 DNA sequence: TGTGCCAGCAGCGCACTAGCGGACGAGCAGTTCTTC. This sequence encodes CASSALADEQFF. Full variable domain (missing parts from reference TRBV7-2 and TRBJ2-1): GAGVSQSPSNKVTEKGKDVELRCDPISGHTALYWYRQSLGQGLEFLIYFQGNSAPDKSGLPSDRFSAERTGGSVSTLTIQRTQQEDSAVYLCASSALADEQFFGPGTRLTVL.

The V and J genes are TRBV19 and TRBJ1-1; D perhaps matches TRBD1 (6 bases). The V gene lost 8 bases and the J gene lost 0 bases, with 13 bases spanning the gap. The V gene's germline CDR1 is LNHDA and CDR2 SQIVND (reference sequence). The CDR3 totals 14 residues. CDR3 sequence reads: CASYKDRMNTEAFF. CDR3 nucleotide sequence: TGTGCCAGTTACAAGGACAGAATGAACACTGAAGCTTTCTTT.

This clonotype was recorded many times. The chain links TRBV7-2 to TRBJ1-2; the D gene is possibly TRBD1 (5 bases). The CDR3 covers 15 residues. V was cut by 1 base and J by 4 bases, with 13 bases left in between. Germline V CDR1 and CDR2: SGHTA, FQGNSA. CDR3 loop: CASSLGSRVIYGYTF. The CDR3 DNA is TGTGCCAGCAGCTTAGGCTCCAGGGTGATCTATGGCTACACCTTC.

For this clonotype: The CDR3 does not close with the conserved phenylalanine or tryptophan, likely indicating a read error. The chain carries TRBV6-1 and TRBJ1-1; no firm D call. The V gene lost 5 bases and the J gene lost 1 base, with 8 bases spanning the gap. Per the germline V gene, CDR1 is MNHNS and CDR2 is SASEGT. The CDR3 runs to 13 residues. As DNA, the CDR3 is TGTGCCAGCAGTCGGAACAGGAACACTGAAGCTTTCTTA. Encoded protein: CASSRNRNTEAFL.

This rearrangement joins TRBV24-1 to TRBJ2-3, with D tentatively TRBD1 or TRBD2 (6 bases each). The CDR3 length is 15 residues. The V gene lost 7 bases and the J gene lost 4 bases, with 17 bases spanning the gap. Per the germline V gene, CDR1 is KGHDR and CDR2 is SFDVKD. This CDR3 reads CATRDGGAGADTQYF. CDR3 coding DNA: TGTGCCACCAGGGACGGGGGCGCCGGCGCAGATACGCAGTATTTT.

The chain couples TRBV11-3 to TRBJ2-3; 14 nucleotides align to TRBD2. In germline, CDR1 is SGHNT, CDR2 YENEEA. The CDR3 extends over 16 amino acids. The V segment lost 4 bases and the J segment 4 bases; nucleotides outside the gene matches: 4. The CDR3 DNA follows: TGTGCCAGCAGCTACGGACTAGCGGGAGGATCAGATACGCAGTATTTT. Protein: CASSYGLAGGSDTQYF.